This T cell receptor beta chain is drawn from a study of shared clonotypes between healthy human individuals. General observations from the study: Lower generation probabilities were found for non-shared clonotypes than for those shared by all four donors.

Measured with immunoSEQ multiplex PCR; TCRdb has only the in-frame clones, and not every one. The sample shows about 1.5 million clones, approximately 96% of them seen only once. As regards this clone: Its antigen is still unknown.

Material: naive CD4+ T cells sorted from blood. Subset in this sample: CD45RA+ positively selected. The TCR comes from a man aged 30 to 45 in good health.

CDR3 sequence: CSAVLGKKLFF. In DNA, the CDR3 is TGCAGCGCGGTGCTGGGGAAAAAACTGTTTTTT. The chain links TRBV29-1 to TRBJ1-4, with D unresolved. The CDR3 extends over 11 amino acids. CDR1 and CDR2 (germline): SQVTM, ANQGSEA. The ends were cut back, 7 bases at V and 9 bases at J, with 12 bases in the middle.